The 28 T cell receptor beta chains below come from one sample, sequenced in a study of Graves' ophthalmopathy and Graves' hyperthyroidism. RNA transcripts were the template, and TCR beta CDR3 regions were amplified from them. A first-round RT-PCR used HTBI primers, followed by a second-round multiplex PCR. TCRdb reprocessed the multiplex PCR reads with MiXCR, giving one entry per CDR3 protein. The repertoire has under 350,000 distinct CDR3 sequences, under 20% of them found once; the top ten carry around an eighth. Sequencing input: peripheral blood. Receptors originate from an adult man with Graves' ophthalmopathy.

V is TRBV6-1 and J is TRBJ1-5; D is ambiguous. The CDR3 is 12 amino acids. V was cut by 8 bases and J by 5 bases, with 10 bases left in between. CDR1 and CDR2 from the germline V gene are MNHNS and SASEGT. DNA of the CDR3: TGTGCCAGCCAGACTGTACATCAGCCCCAGCATTTT. Translation gives CASQTVHQPQHF.

This clonotype has at least ten counts. The genes are TRBV6-2 or TRBV6-3 and TRBJ2-3; the D is unclear. Trimming shortened V by 6 bases and J by 0 bases, and 4 bases separated the two germline ends. This CDR3 is 12 amino acids long. Looked up from germline, CDR1 is MNHEY and CDR2 is SVGEGT. For the CDR3, the DNA is TGTGCCAGCAGCCGGAGCACAGATACGCAGTATTTT. Residues: CASSRSTDTQYF.

This clonotype has a count of ten or more. The gene calls are TRBV6-1 and TRBJ1-2; 8 bases are shared with TRBD1. After removal of 6 bases from V and 8 bases from J, the junction contained 8 bases not matched to a gene. Germline CDR1 MNHNS, CDR2 SASEGT. This CDR3 contains 13 residues. The CDR3 loop is CASSERRQGGYTF. As DNA, the CDR3 is TGTGCCAGCAGCGAAAGGAGACAGGGGGGCTACACCTTC.

The sample holds many counts of this clonotype. The chain recombines TRBV12-3 or TRBV12-4 with TRBJ1-1, with D perhaps matching TRBD1 (6 bases). This CDR3 contains 12 residues. The germline V and J ends were trimmed by 6 bases and 6 bases, with 11 bases remaining between them. DNA of the CDR3: TGTGCCAGCAGCCAGGGGTTCGCTGAAGCTTTCTTT. This encodes CASSQGFAEAFF.

This clonotype was detected many times. The J gene is TRBJ1-4, the V gene TRBV2, with D hard to call. V was shortened by 3 bases and J by 8 bases, with 10 bases between the two germline ends. The germline gives CDR1 SNHLY, CDR2 FYNNEI. CDR3 length equals 13 residues. The CDR3 DNA sequence: TGTGCCAGCAGTGATGGTCCAGGCGAAAAACTGTTTTTT. This encodes CASSDGPGEKLFF.

This clonotype has at least ten counts. This chain joins TRBV5-5 and TRBJ1-2; 7 bases are a match to TRBD1. With 4 bases clipped from V and 1 base from J, the junction kept 7 bases outside the gene matches. The CDR3 contains 15 residues. From germline, CDR1 is SGHKS and CDR2 YYEKEE (reference sequence). CDR3: CASSQLRQGNYGYTF. The CDR3, as DNA: TGTGCCAGCAGCCAACTCCGACAGGGTAACTATGGCTACACCTTC.

This clonotype showed up many times. The J gene is TRBJ1-2, the V gene TRBV19; no firm D call. Germline V gene lookup returns CDR1 LNHDA and CDR2 SQIVND (reference sequence). The CDR3 consists of 10 residues. Trimming cost V 9 bases and J 6 bases, with 8 bases left between them. CDR3 bases: TGTGCCAGCGCCCAGGATGGCTACACCTTC. Translation gives CASAQDGYTF.

Ten or more counts support this clonotype. The V gene is TRBV11-2, the J gene TRBJ2-2; tentatively, D is TRBD2 (5 bases). The CDR3 contains 15 residues. Germline-derived CDR1 and CDR2 are SGHAT and FQNNGV. V lost 5 bases, J lost 7 bases, and 17 bases lay in between. CDR3 sequence: CASSVRGPRVGELFF. CDR3 DNA: TGTGCCAGCAGCGTTAGAGGGCCCCGGGTCGGGGAGCTGTTTTTT.

This clonotype was counted a few times. The chain uses TRBV3-1 and TRBJ2-5; the D call may be TRBD1 or TRBD2 (5 bases each). Trimming shortened V by 3 bases and J by 2 bases, and 13 bases separated the two germline ends. The germline gives CDR1 LGHDT, CDR2 YNNKEL (reference sequence). This CDR3 has 15 amino acids. The CDR3 DNA sequence: TGTGCCAGCAGCCACCTCCGGGACCCACAAGAGACCCAGTACTTC. Residues: CASSHLRDPQETQYF.

This clonotype appeared many times. This sequence joins TRBV12-3 or TRBV12-4 and TRBJ2-5; D is uncertain. CDR3 length: 12 residues. Between the trimmed V and J ends, which lost 2 bases and 4 bases, there was a span of 5 bases. As DNA, the CDR3 is TGTGCCAGCAGTTTATTTTCAGAGACCCAGTACTTC. It encodes CASSLFSETQYF.

This clonotype appeared many times. The CDR3 bases are TGTGCCAGCAGCCATATCCCGGGATCTGGAAACACCATATATTTT. Translating gives CASSHIPGSGNTIYF. This sequence joins TRBV3-1 and TRBJ1-3; D call uncertain. Germline V gene data show CDR1 as LGHDT and CDR2 as YNNKEL (reference sequence). The CDR3 sequence is 15 residues long. Trimming removed 3 bases at V and 1 base at J, with 10 bases between.

The table lists this clonotype with many counts. The chain uses TRBV5-1 and TRBJ2-2; 7 nucleotides align to TRBD1. The CDR3 covers 16 residues. The V and J ends lost 4 bases and 1 base, in that order; junction bases with no gene match: 7. Per the germline V gene, CDR1 is SGHRS and CDR2 is YFSETQ. The CDR3 loop is CASSPPGQMNTGELFF. Here the CDR3 DNA reads TGCGCCAGCAGCCCCCCGGGACAGATGAACACCGGGGAGCTGTTTTTT.

This clonotype was observed many times. V and J are TRBV2 and TRBJ2-5, with a possible D match to TRBD1 (6 bases). The CDR3 has 14 amino acids. Germline loops: CDR1 SNHLY, CDR2 FYNNEI. V shed 3 bases and J shed 3 bases, with 11 bases lying between them. CDR3: CASSDPYREETQYF. In nucleotides, the CDR3 is TGTGCCAGCAGTGACCCATACAGGGAAGAGACCCAGTACTTC.

Many counts were recorded for this clonotype. The chain links TRBV6-2 or TRBV6-3 to TRBJ1-2; D is uncertain. The V and J ends lost 5 bases and 8 bases respectively, with 15 bases between them. This CDR3 has 13 residues. CDR1 and CDR2 (germline): MNHEY, SVGEGT. CDR3 nucleotide sequence: TGTGCCAGCAGTCCAGGACTGCTTCGAGGCTACACCTTC. Encoded protein: CASSPGLLRGYTF.

The chain uses TRBV19 and TRBJ2-2; the match to TRBD1 covers 8 bases. CDR1 and CDR2 (germline): LNHDA, SQIVND (reference sequence). V lost 5 bases and J lost 4; bases outside the gene matches: 9. The CDR3 spans 16 residues. The chain's CDR3 is CASSESGGVGTGELFF. As DNA, the CDR3 is TGTGCCAGTAGTGAGTCAGGGGGCGTTGGCACCGGGGAGCTGTTTTTT.

This clonotype has a count of ten or more. This chain uses TRBV19 with TRBJ1-1; TRBD1 matches at 8 bases. The length of the CDR3 is 14 residues. In germline, CDR1 is LNHDA, CDR2 SQIVND (reference sequence). The V and J ends lost 4 bases and 3 bases, in that order; junction bases with no gene match: 4. The CDR3 DNA reads TGTGCCAGTAGTAGCGGGACAGGATACACTGAAGCTTTCTTT. Translated, it gives CASSSGTGYTEAFF.

This clonotype was counted many times. The rearrangement joins TRBV19 to TRBJ2-5, with TRBD2 matching over 9 bases. Germline CDR1 LNHDA, CDR2 SQIVND (reference sequence). V lost 4 bases to trimming and J lost 5 bases; unmatched junction nucleotides: 2. The CDR3 loop spans 13 amino acids. CDR3 sequence: CASSSGGAETQYF. The CDR3 DNA follows: TGTGCCAGTAGTAGCGGGGGGGCCGAGACCCAGTACTTC.

The table lists this clonotype with many counts. The chain joins TRBV7-2 to TRBJ1-6; perhaps TRBD1 as D (6 bases). The CDR3 runs 16 residues. V was trimmed by 5 bases and J by 4 bases, leaving 15 bases between them. The germline V gene encodes CDR1 SGHTA and CDR2 FQGNSA. The CDR3, as DNA: TGTGCCAGCAGCACAGAACAGGGCCCTTATAATTCACCCCTCCACTTT. It yields the protein CASSTEQGPYNSPLHF.

This clonotype was found many times. J is TRBJ2-2 and V is TRBV5-1; no clear D. The germline V gene has CDR1 SGHRS and CDR2 YFSETQ. The V gene lost 1 base and the J gene lost 6 bases, with 4 bases spanning the gap. CDR3 size: 12 residues. The CDR3 loop is CASSLRPGELFF. CDR3 bases: TGCGCCAGCAGCTTGCGTCCCGGGGAGCTGTTTTTT.

This clonotype was recorded many times. The chain recombines TRBV28 with TRBJ1-2, with a weak D call TRBD1 (5 bases). V was cut by 7 bases and J by 3 bases, with 12 bases left in between. Germline loops: CDR1 MDHEN, CDR2 SYDVKM. The CDR3 runs 13 residues. The CDR3 reads CASIPGGYYGYTF. The CDR3 DNA follows: TGTGCCAGCATACCGGGGGGGTACTATGGCTACACCTTC.

This clonotype was found many times. This sequence joins TRBV4-1 and TRBJ1-5, with TRBD1 identical over 8 bases. Germline assignment: CDR1 MGHRA and CDR2 YSYEKL. V lost 4 bases to trimming and J lost 2 bases; unmatched junction nucleotides: 4. This CDR3 is built from 15 residues. CDR3 nucleotides: TGCGCCAGCAGCCTCCTGACAGGGGGCAATCAGCCCCAGCATTTT. Translation gives CASSLLTGGNQPQHF.

The chain carries TRBV28 and TRBJ1-1; TRBD1 matches 7 bases. CDR1 is MDHEN, CDR2 SYDVKM, per germline. V trimming: 6 bases; J trimming: 8 bases; junction bases outside the gene matches: 15. The CDR3 has 15 amino acids. The CDR3 region is CASSTNRGRGAEAFF. CDR3 in DNA: TGTGCCAGCAGCACCAACAGGGGAAGGGGTGCCGAAGCTTTCTTT. Full variable domain (missing parts from reference TRBV28 and TRBJ1-1): DVKVTQSSRYLVKRTGEKVFLECVQDMDHENMFWYRQDPGLGLRLIYFSYDVKMKEKGDIPEGYSVSREKKERFSLILESASTNQTSMYLCASSTNRGRGAEAFFGQGTRLTVV.

This clonotype was counted ten times or more. J is TRBJ2-4 and V is TRBV5-1; a weak D match, TRBD1 (6 bases). Germline V gene sequence: CDR1 SGHRS, CDR2 YFSETQ. Trimming left V 0 bases short and J 1 base short, with 11 bases between. This CDR3 comprises 16 residues. Here the CDR3 reads CASSLVGGTAKNIQYF. The CDR3 DNA reads TGCGCCAGCAGCTTGGTAGGGGGAACGGCCAAAAACATTCAGTACTTC. Using reference TRBV5-1 and TRBJ2-4 for the parts outside the CDR3, the full variable domain is KAGVTQTPRYLIKTRGQQVTLSCSPISGHRSVSWYQQTPGQGLQFLFEYFSETQRNKGNFPGRFSGRQFSNSRSEMNVSTLELGDSALYLCASSLVGGTAKNIQYFGAGTRLSVL.

This clonotype was recorded many times. The chain couples TRBV20-1 to TRBJ2-2; TRBD1 agrees at 8 bases. Germline loops: CDR1 DFQATT, CDR2 SNEGSKA (reference sequence). Trimming removed 6 bases from V and 4 bases from J; junction bases left unmatched: 7. The CDR3 contains 14 residues. This CDR3 is CSANPRGRTGELFF. In DNA form, the CDR3 reads TGCAGTGCGAACCCCAGGGGGCGCACCGGGGAGCTGTTTTTT.

This clonotype came up many times. The chain employs TRBV6-1 and TRBJ1-1; 8 positions agree with TRBD1. J gave up 4 bases and V 3 bases, and 1 base lay outside the gene matches. Germline V gene data show CDR1 as MNHNS and CDR2 as SASEGT. The length of the CDR3 is 13 residues. The CDR3 region is CASSDTGGTEAFF. The CDR3 DNA reads TGTGCCAGCAGTGATACAGGGGGCACTGAAGCTTTCTTT.

This clonotype was seen at least ten times. The chain links TRBV5-1 to TRBJ1-2; 10 bases match TRBD1. Trimming took 4 bases from V and 8 from J; bases not matched to a gene: 11. The CDR3 loop spans 15 amino acids. In germline, CDR1 is SGHRS, CDR2 YFSETQ. The CDR3 here is CASSGGTGTGVGYTF. The CDR3 coding sequence is TGCGCCAGCAGCGGGGGTACCGGGACAGGGGTCGGCTACACCTTC.

This clonotype was counted ten times or more. This chain joins TRBV18 and TRBJ2-7; the D gene is possibly TRBD2 (5 bases). Germline CDR1 and CDR2: KGHSH and LQKENI. The CDR3 runs 15 residues. The ends were cut back, 2 bases at V and 0 bases at J, with 11 bases in the middle. In nucleotides, the CDR3 is TGTGCCAGCTCACCAAAAGGACGGGACTCCTACGAGCAGTACTTC. Amino acids: CASSPKGRDSYEQYF.

V usage is TRBV7-8 and J usage is TRBJ2-7, with D hard to call. Germline loops: CDR1 SGHVS, CDR2 FQNEAQ. The germline V and J ends were trimmed by 4 bases and 1 base, with 14 bases remaining between them. The CDR3 loop spans 15 amino acids. The CDR3 DNA reads as TGTGCCAGCAGCTCTGTCCCCGGCAGGTCCTACGAGCAGTACTTC. Its protein product is CASSSVPGRSYEQYF. Based on the CDR3 plus reference TRBV7-8 and TRBJ2-7, the full variable domain is GAGVSQSPRYKVAKRGQDVALRCDPISGHVSLFWYQQALGQGPEFLTYFQNEAQLDKSGLPSDRFFAERPEGSVSTLKIQRTQQEDSAVYLCASSSVPGRSYEQYFGPGTRLTVT.